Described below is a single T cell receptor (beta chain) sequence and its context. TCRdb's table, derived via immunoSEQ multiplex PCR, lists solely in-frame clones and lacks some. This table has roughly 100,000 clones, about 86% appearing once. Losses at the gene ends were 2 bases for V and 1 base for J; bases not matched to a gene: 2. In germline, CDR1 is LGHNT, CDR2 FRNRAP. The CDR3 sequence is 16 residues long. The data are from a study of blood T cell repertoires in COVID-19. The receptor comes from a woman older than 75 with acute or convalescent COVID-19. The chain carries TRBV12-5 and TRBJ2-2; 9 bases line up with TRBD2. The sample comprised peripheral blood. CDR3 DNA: TGTGCTAGTGGTTTGATTAGCGGGAGGAACACCGGGGAGCTGTTTTTT. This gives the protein CASGLISGRNTGELFF. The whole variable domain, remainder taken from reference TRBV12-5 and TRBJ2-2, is DARVTQTPRHKVTEMGQEVTMRCQPILGHNTVFWYRQTMMQGLELLAYFRNRAPLDDSGMPKDRFSAEMPDATLATLKIQPSEPRDSAVYFCASGLISGRNTGELFFGEGSRLTVL.